The 19 T cell receptor beta chains listed next were all sequenced from one sample in a study of cytomegalovirus exposure and HLA in healthy donors. PCR primers comprised 60 Vbeta and 13 Jbeta primers. Data came from immunoSEQ multiplex PCR; TCRdb stores just in-frame clones and leaves some out. Of more than 150,000 clones in the sample, almost 85% were seen once. Input material: PBMCs. The receptors originated from a boy younger than 18 in good health and CMV-seronegative.

The chain joins TRBV29-1 to TRBJ1-2; 7 nucleotides match TRBD1. Germline V gene lookup returns CDR1 SQVTM and CDR2 ANQGSEA. This CDR3 has 12 amino acids. V gave up 7 bases and J gave up 5 bases; unmatched junction bases: 7. The CDR3: CSAPQGEYGYTF. CDR3 nucleotide sequence: TGCAGCGCCCCCCAGGGGGAATATGGCTACACCTTC.

This rearrangement joins TRBV11-2 to TRBJ1-1; D unclear. V was trimmed by 0 bases and J by 10 bases, leaving 15 bases between them. This CDR3 has 14 amino acids. Looked up from germline, CDR1 is SGHAT and CDR2 is FQNNGV. In DNA form, the CDR3 reads TGTGCCAGCAGCTTAGATCCTATCCGGCGGAGAGCTTTCTTT. Translation gives CASSLDPIRRRAFF.

The chain employs TRBV9 and TRBJ2-6, with D uncertain. Germline V lookup: CDR1 SGDLS, CDR2 YYNGEE. The V and J ends lost 2 bases and 0 bases respectively, with 27 bases between them. The CDR3 totals 22 residues. The CDR3 loop reads CASSVLPENDLYSHSGANVLTF. CDR3 sequence (DNA): TGTGCCAGCAGCGTTTTGCCTGAGAACGACTTATACTCACACTCTGGGGCCAACGTCCTGACTTTC.

V and J are TRBV7-9 and TRBJ2-7; maybe TRBD1 (5 bases). Trimming stripped 3 bases from V and 3 bases from J, with 21 bases between. There are 17 residues in the CDR3. Germline CDR1 reads SEHNR; CDR2 reads FQNEAQ (reference sequence). In nucleotides, the CDR3 is TGTGCCAGCAGCTTTACCATCACAGGTCAACTCCACTACGAGCAGTACTTC. The encoded protein is CASSFTITGQLHYEQYF.

In its sample, this clone was seen a few times. This CDR3 is CAISVSGQYEQYF. CDR3 DNA sequence: TGTGCCATCAGTGTAAGCGGACAGTACGAGCAGTACTTC. V is TRBV10-3 and J is TRBJ2-7, with D perhaps matching TRBD1 (6 bases). The CDR3 is made up of 13 amino acids. The ends were cut back, 4 bases at V and 4 bases at J, with 11 bases in the middle. CDR1 and CDR2 (germline): ENHRY, SYGVKD.

The count of this clone is one. V is TRBV2 and J is TRBJ2-3; possibly TRBD1 for D (6 bases). V was cut by 3 bases and J by 0 bases, with 10 bases left in between. This CDR3 is built from 15 residues. Germline CDR1 is SNHLY and CDR2 is FYNNEI. CDR3 loop: CASSEGRGSTDTQYF. Written as DNA, the CDR3 is TGTGCCAGCAGTGAGGGCAGGGGAAGCACAGATACGCAGTATTTT.

The genes are TRBV4-3 and TRBJ2-7; 7 positions agree with TRBD1. Trimming at V came to 1 base and at J to 5 bases, leaving 5 bases not matched to a gene. There are 14 residues in the CDR3. Per germline, CDR1 LGHNA and CDR2 YSLEER. The CDR3 DNA follows: TGCGCCAGCAGCCAAGCTTTACAGGGGCACGAGCAGTACTTC. It translates to CASSQALQGHEQYF.

This clone was detected only once. This chain links TRBV27 with TRBJ2-1, with 7 bases identical to TRBD2. V trimming: 2 bases; J trimming: 3 bases; junction bases outside the gene matches: 13. This CDR3 has 18 residues. The germline V gene has CDR1 MNHEY and CDR2 SMNVEV (reference sequence). In DNA, the CDR3 is TGTGCCAGCAGTTTAAGGATAGCGGCGGGAGCTCTCTACAATGAGCAGTTCTTC. It translates to CASSLRIAAGALYNEQFF.

The chain joins TRBV2 to TRBJ2-2; TRBD1 might be the D (6 bases). The CDR3 has 15 residues. CDR1 and CDR2 from the germline V gene are SNHLY and FYNNEI. V was trimmed by 1 base and J by 4 bases, leaving 10 bases between them. The CDR3 sequence: CASSEVTGFTGELFF. CDR3 nucleotides: TGTGCCAGCAGTGAAGTAACAGGGTTCACCGGGGAGCTGTTTTTT.

The chain links TRBV10-1 to TRBJ2-2, with D possibly TRBD1 on 6 matching bases. This CDR3 spans 14 amino acids. The V gene's germline CDR1 is WNHNN and CDR2 SYGVQD (reference sequence). The germline V and J ends were trimmed by 8 bases and 1 base, with 11 bases remaining between them. CDR3 nucleotides: TGCGCCAGCTGTTCGGACAGGAACACCGGGGAGCTGTTTTTT. It codes for CASCSDRNTGELFF.

This sequence joins TRBV30 and TRBJ2-2; 8 bases are shared with TRBD2. This CDR3 has 17 amino acids. J lost 5 bases, V lost 0 bases, and 11 bases had no gene match. The germline V gene encodes CDR1 GTSNPN and CDR2 SVGIG (reference sequence). The CDR3 protein is CAWSVLGGLAATGELFF. DNA of the CDR3: TGTGCCTGGAGTGTTCTCGGCGGACTAGCAGCTACCGGGGAGCTGTTTTTT.

The chain couples TRBV28 to TRBJ2-7; TRBD2 might be the D (6 bases). CDR1 MDHEN and CDR2 SYDVKM come from the germline V gene. This CDR3 has 14 amino acids. V was cut by 2 bases and J by 0 bases, with 8 bases left in between. The CDR3 sequence is CASSLGGSSYEQYF. The DNA for the CDR3 is TGTGCCAGCAGTTTAGGGGGGAGCTCCTACGAGCAGTACTTC.

With respect to this clone: At one boundary the junction diverges from the germline segment, which might be a read error. The sample holds other DNA sequences that translate to the same CDR3. V gene TRBV27 combines with J gene TRBJ1-1; 11 positions agree with TRBD1. The CDR3 has 14 amino acids. Germline CDR1 is MNHEY and CDR2 is SMNVEV (reference sequence). The CDR3: CASSKGQGGNEAFF. Written as DNA, the CDR3 is TGTGCCAGCAGTAAGGGACAGGGGGGTAATGAAGCTTTTTTT.

This chain connects TRBV9 to TRBJ2-3; D possibly corresponds to TRBD2 (7 bases). Deletions cut 0 bases from V and 5 bases from J, with 13 bases between. CDR3 size: 15 residues. Looked up from germline, CDR1 is SGDLS and CDR2 is YYNGEE. This CDR3 reads CASSVAEGGKDTQYF. In nucleotides, the CDR3 is TGTGCCAGCAGCGTAGCGGAGGGGGGGAAAGATACGCAGTATTTT.

The chain combines TRBV7-2 with TRBJ1-3; D uncertain. V was pared by 1 base and J by 0 bases, with 7 bases between. The CDR3 length is 15 residues. Germline assignment: CDR1 SGHTA and CDR2 FQGNSA. This CDR3 is CASSLGPSSGNTIYF. In nucleotides, the CDR3 is TGTGCCAGCAGCTTAGGGCCGTCCTCTGGAAACACCATATATTTT.

The chain employs TRBV13 and TRBJ2-6; D is ambiguous. The CDR3 has 15 amino acids. V was cut by 5 bases and J by 0 bases, with 8 bases left in between. Germline loops: CDR1 PRHDT, CDR2 FYEKMQ (reference sequence). DNA for the CDR3: TGTGCCAGCAGCCAGGTGGTCTCTGGGGCCAACGTCCTGACTTTC. It translates to CASSQVVSGANVLTF.

V is TRBV5-1 and J is TRBJ2-5; 9 nucleotides match TRBD1. CDR1 SGHRS and CDR2 YFSETQ come from the germline V gene. The CDR3 runs 18 residues. The J segment lost 1 base and the V segment lost 0 bases, leaving 10 bases of the junction unmatched. In DNA form, the CDR3 reads TGCGCCAGCAGCTTGGCCATCGGGACAGGGCCATTCCAAGAGACCCAGTACTTC. It codes for CASSLAIGTGPFQETQYF.

The chain recombines TRBV4-1 with TRBJ2-1, with 14 bases aligning to TRBD2. There are 19 residues in the CDR3. V was pared by 1 base and J by 9 bases, with 14 bases of the junction left unmatched. CDR1 MGHRA and CDR2 YSYEKL come from the germline V gene. CDR3 DNA sequence: TGCGCCAGCAGCCAAGGGGAGATTAGACTAGCGGGGGGGTTTACTGAGCAGTTCTTC. Its protein product is CASSQGEIRLAGGFTEQFF.

This clone appeared once. The rearrangement joins TRBV7-2 to TRBJ2-5; D is perhaps TRBD2 (5 bases). Germline V CDR1 and CDR2: SGHTA, FQGNSA. The CDR3 sequence is 13 residues long. Between the trimmed V and J ends, which lost 1 base and 5 bases, there was a span of 8 bases. The CDR3 nucleotides are TGTGCCAGCAGCTTAGGAGGGTTGGAGACCCAGTACTTC. Translation gives CASSLGGLETQYF.